The clone carrying this TCR beta chain was picked up one time. Its specificity is unknown. The PCR employed 60 Vbeta primers together with 13 Jbeta primers. Method: immunoSEQ multiplex PCR; TCRdb's copy keeps in-frame clones and lacks some. The sample holds roughly 150,000 clones; 75% to 90% are singletons and the top ten take less than 2.5%. The data originate from a study of cytomegalovirus exposure and HLA in healthy donors. Study findings and constraints: A missense variant in DCLRE1C was later tied to TCR beta V- and J-gene trimming.

This CDR3 is built from 16 residues. Germline loops: CDR1 SGHNT, CDR2 YYREEE (reference sequence). V gave up 4 bases and J gave up 0 bases, with 14 bases separating them. Input material: PBMCs. This receptor was obtained from a male donor in good health and CMV-seronegative. The chain combines TRBV5-4 with TRBJ1-3; D remains unclear. The CDR3 loop is CASSLGGPYSGNTIYF. CDR3 nucleotides: TGTGCCAGCAGCCTGGGAGGGCCTTACTCTGGAAACACCATATATTTT. The full variable domain, with the rest looked up from reference TRBV5-4 and TRBJ1-3, is ETGVTQSPTHLIKTRGQQVTLRCSSQSGHNTVSWYQQALGQGPQFIFQYYREEENGRGNFPPRFSGLQFPNYSSELNVNALELDDSALYLCASSLGGPYSGNTIYFGEGSWLTVV.